Shown below are 17 T cell receptor beta chains from a single sample sequenced in a study of T cell responses to AZD1222 COVID-19 vaccine. Some clones are missing from TCRdb's copy, which holds only in-frame ones; the method was immunoSEQ multiplex PCR. The top ten clones hold under 20% of a sample with 150,000 to 180,000 clones, 90% of them seen once. The sample consisted of peripheral blood, taken on day 0 of AZD1222 vaccination. The receptors shown here come from an adult in good health.

This clone was counted a single time. V is TRBV27 and J is TRBJ2-3; perhaps TRBD2 as D (5 bases). CDR3 length: 16 amino acids. Trimming shortened V by 0 bases and J by 1 base, and 11 bases separated the two germline ends. Germline loops: CDR1 MNHEY, CDR2 SMNVEV (reference sequence). CDR3 DNA sequence: TGTGCCAGCAGTTTATCGGGCGGAGGTGGCACAGATACGCAGTATTTT. Translation gives CASSLSGGGGTDTQYF.

This chain links TRBV9 with TRBJ2-3; 14 positions match TRBD2. The CDR3 consists of 16 residues. The germline V gene encodes CDR1 SGDLS and CDR2 YYNGEE. V lost 0 bases, J lost 4 bases, and 1 base stayed unmatched. The CDR3 DNA reads as TGTGCCAGCAGCGTAGGACTAGCGGGAGGGGCAGATACGCAGTATTTT. Its translation: CASSVGLAGGADTQYF. The entire variable domain, with the rest obtained from reference TRBV9 and TRBJ2-3, is as follows: DSGVTQTPKHLITATGQRVTLRCSPRSGDLSVYWYQQSLDQGLQFLIQYYNGEERAKGNILERFSAQQFPDLHSELNLSSLELGDSALYFCASSVGLAGGADTQYFGPGTRLTVL.

The chain uses TRBV6-2 or TRBV6-3 and TRBJ2-5; D remains unclear. The CDR3 spans 14 residues. Germline assignment: CDR1 MNHEY and CDR2 SVGEGT. V lost 4 bases and J lost 3, with 12 bases in between. CDR3 nucleotide sequence: TGTGCCAGCAGTTTCCACCCCAACAAAGAGACCCAGTACTTC. Translation gives CASSFHPNKETQYF.

This clone showed up just once. The V and J genes are TRBV3-1 (or the pseudogene TRBV3-2) and TRBJ2-1, with a possible D match to TRBD2 (5 bases). Trimming pared 3 bases from V and 0 bases from J, leaving 18 bases between. This CDR3 contains 18 residues. Per the germline V gene, CDR1 is LGHDT and CDR2 is YNNKEL (reference sequence). CDR3 DNA sequence: TGTGCCAGCAGCCAGCCGACTCAGGACGGAGGCTCCTACAATGAGCAGTTCTTC. Translated, it gives CASSQPTQDGGSYNEQFF.

The chain has TRBV9 and TRBJ2-7; D may be TRBD1 (6 bases). In germline, CDR1 is SGDLS, CDR2 YYNGEE. The CDR3 is made up of 13 amino acids. Trimming took off 4 bases at V and 5 bases at J, with 13 bases between the two ends. CDR3 amino acids: CASSRRDTHEQYF. The CDR3 DNA reads TGTGCCAGCAGCAGACGGGACACCCACGAGCAGTACTTC.

The V call is TRBV7-2, the J call TRBJ2-3; the D gene is possibly TRBD1 (5 bases). In germline, CDR1 is SGHTA, CDR2 FQGNSA. CDR3 length: 14 residues. Trimming removed 5 bases from V and 0 bases from J, with 9 bases in between. The CDR3, as DNA: TGTGCCAGCAGCCTAGGGGTTAGCACAGATACGCAGTATTTT. Residues: CASSLGVSTDTQYF.

This clone was seen only once. This chain links TRBV6-5 with TRBJ1-6; no reliable D call. The germline V and J ends were trimmed by 7 bases and 7 bases, with 17 bases remaining between them. Germline-derived CDR1 and CDR2 are MNHEY and SVGAGI. This CDR3 contains 15 residues. This CDR3 is CASIAGRATNSPLHF. The CDR3 DNA follows: TGTGCCAGCATTGCCGGGCGGGCGACAAATTCACCCCTCCACTTT.

The rearrangement links TRBV29-1 to TRBJ1-2; D uncertain. Trimming left V 0 bases short and J 4 bases short, with 12 bases between. The germline V gene has CDR1 SQVTM and CDR2 ANQGSEA. This CDR3 comprises 14 residues. Here the CDR3 reads CSVEDPLGSYGYTF. Here the CDR3 DNA reads TGCAGCGTTGAAGATCCCCTAGGCTCCTATGGCTACACCTTC.

V usage is TRBV2 and J usage is TRBJ1-4, with D hard to call. Trimming left V 7 bases short and J 8 bases short, with 11 bases between. Germline V gives CDR1 SNHLY, CDR2 FYNNEI. This CDR3 has 12 amino acids. CDR3 nucleotides: TGTGCCAGCACCGGGATGGGCGAAAAACTGTTTTTT. Encoded protein: CASTGMGEKLFF.

This clone was counted once. This chain uses TRBV4-1 with TRBJ2-7; 8 bases agree with TRBD1. This CDR3 has 15 residues. Germline V gene data show CDR1 as MGHRA and CDR2 as YSYEKL. Trimming cost V 0 bases and J 5 bases; bases outside gene matches: 6. The CDR3 loop reads CASSQEWTGPDEQYF. The CDR3 coding sequence is TGCGCCAGCAGCCAAGAGTGGACAGGGCCTGACGAGCAGTACTTC.

The rearrangement joins TRBV19 to TRBJ1-1; D remains unclear. This CDR3 has 14 amino acids. Per the germline V gene, CDR1 is LNHDA and CDR2 is SQIVND (reference sequence). Between the trimmed V and J ends, which lost 4 bases and 6 bases, there was a span of 15 bases. The CDR3 DNA is TGTGCCAGTAGTAACAAGGCCTTAGGCGCTGAAGCTTTCTTT. The encoded protein is CASSNKALGAEAFF.

The chain carries TRBV7-2 and TRBJ2-7; perhaps TRBD2 as D (7 bases). This CDR3 contains 14 residues. V lost 5 bases to trimming and J lost 2 bases, with 13 bases between them. Germline V gene lookup returns CDR1 SGHTA and CDR2 FQGNSA. CDR3 bases: TGTGCCAGCAGCCTACAGGGACTACCCTACGAGCAGTACTTC. The encoded protein is CASSLQGLPYEQYF.

V and J are TRBV3-1 (or the pseudogene TRBV3-2) and TRBJ2-3, with 8 positions matching TRBD1. V shed 3 bases, J shed 6 bases, and the junction held 5 bases outside the gene matches. CDR3 length: 14 amino acids. Germline CDR1 is LGHDT and CDR2 is YNNKEL (reference sequence). CDR3 loop: CASSQDRVADTQYF. CDR3 bases: TGTGCCAGCAGCCAGGACAGGGTAGCGGATACGCAGTATTTT.

This clone was seen a single time. The chain uses TRBV29-1 and TRBJ2-1; D may be TRBD1 (6 bases). The CDR3 is made up of 13 amino acids. With 4 bases removed from V and 6 bases from J, the gap between germline ends came to 13 bases. Per germline, CDR1 SQVTM and CDR2 ANQGSEA. The CDR3 region has the DNA TGCAGCGTTGCTAGGGACATGTCCAATGAGCAGTTCTTC. Amino acid sequence: CSVARDMSNEQFF.

The chain uses TRBV5-1 and TRBJ1-1; D unresolved. Germline V gene sequence: CDR1 SGHRS, CDR2 YFSETQ. The germline V and J ends were trimmed by 7 bases and 5 bases, with 15 bases remaining between them. CDR3 length: 13 amino acids. The CDR3 DNA follows: TGCGCCAGCGGATTTCAACCGGCGACTGAAGCTTTCTTT. Translation gives CASGFQPATEAFF.

This clone has only a few counts. V usage is TRBV7-3 and J usage is TRBJ2-5; 8 bases are a match to TRBD2. The V gene's germline CDR1 is SGHTA and CDR2 FQGTGA. CDR3 size: 15 residues. The V and J ends lost 5 bases and 5 bases, in that order; junction bases with no gene match: 10. The CDR3 bases are TGTGCCAGCAGCCCCGCGGGGGGCGTGGGGGAGACCCAGTACTTC. This sequence encodes CASSPAGGVGETQYF.

The sample holds one count of this clone. V and J are TRBV12-5 and TRBJ2-1; 11 bases agree with TRBD2. The CDR3 is 17 residues long. Germline CDR1 reads LGHNT; CDR2 reads FRNRAP. Trimming removed 1 base from V and 8 bases from J; junction bases left unmatched: 10. CDR3 nucleotide sequence: TGTGCTAGTGGTTTGGGCCCTTTTAGCGGGGGGGCCTATGAGCAGTTCTTC. Translation: CASGLGPFSGGAYEQFF.